Presented here are 21 T cell receptor beta chains from one specimen sequenced in a study of T cell responses to AZD1222 COVID-19 vaccine. Profiling relied on immunoSEQ multiplex PCR, and the TCRdb table lists in-frame clones only, not all of them. The sample lists about 140,000 clones; around 89% were seen once. The input for sequencing was peripheral blood, taken on day 0 of AZD1222 vaccination. The receptors here all came from an adult in good health.

This clone was seen a single time. This chain joins TRBV28 and TRBJ2-4, with 9 positions matching TRBD2. Trimming cost V 8 bases and J 1 base; bases outside gene matches: 3. The V gene's germline CDR1 is MDHEN and CDR2 SYDVKM. This CDR3 comprises 14 residues. Here the CDR3 reads CASGGGVAKNIQYF. The CDR3 DNA is TGTGCCAGCGGCGGGGGGGTGGCCAAAAACATTCAGTACTTC. Drawing the rest from reference TRBV28 and TRBJ2-4, the complete variable domain is DVKVTQSSRYLVKRTGEKVFLECVQDMDHENMFWYRQDPGLGLRLIYFSYDVKMKEKGDIPEGYSVSREKKERFSLILESASTNQTSMYLCASGGGVAKNIQYFGAGTRLSVL.

The chain is built from TRBV7-8 and TRBJ2-7, with TRBD2 matching 10 bases. Trimming cost V 1 base and J 5 bases; bases outside gene matches: 5. Germline loops: CDR1 SGHVS, CDR2 FQNEAQ. The CDR3 runs 15 residues. This chain's CDR3 is CASSLGSSGRDEQYF. Here the CDR3 DNA reads TGTGCCAGCAGCTTAGGTTCTAGCGGGAGAGACGAGCAGTACTTC.

V usage is TRBV27 and J usage is TRBJ2-5; 12 nucleotides align to TRBD2. Germline V CDR1 and CDR2: MNHEY, SMNVEV (reference sequence). Unmatched junction bases numbered 2, after V lost 6 bases and J lost 3 bases. This CDR3 has 14 amino acids. In nucleotides, the CDR3 is TGTGCCAGCAGAAGACTAGCGGGAGAAGAGACCCAGTACTTC. It encodes CASRRLAGEETQYF.

The chain has TRBV7-9 and TRBJ2-5; D may be TRBD1 (5 bases). This CDR3 has 14 amino acids. V was trimmed by 1 base and J by 5 bases, leaving 11 bases between them. Per the germline V gene, CDR1 is SEHNR and CDR2 is FQNEAQ (reference sequence). CDR3 region: CASSLVQGWETQYF. CDR3 DNA sequence: TGTGCCAGCAGCTTAGTTCAGGGTTGGGAGACCCAGTACTTC.

V and J are TRBV30 and TRBJ2-7, with 13 bases matching TRBD2. Germline V lookup: CDR1 GTSNPN, CDR2 SVGIG (reference sequence). The trim removed 4 bases at V and 5 bases at J, leaving 11 bases unmatched. The CDR3 is 16 residues long. DNA for the CDR3: TGTGCCTGGACCTCGGGACTAGCGGGGCCGGTAGACGAGCAGTACTTC. This translates into CAWTSGLAGPVDEQYF.

V is TRBV6-5 and J is TRBJ2-7; D may match TRBD1 or TRBD2 (5 bases each). Germline V CDR1 and CDR2: MNHEY, SVGAGI. V was clipped by 6 bases and J by 3 bases, with 18 bases between them. The length of the CDR3 is 15 residues. The DNA of the CDR3 is TGTGCCAGCAGCTCCATCCGTGGGACCGGCTACGAGCAGTACTTC. Translation: CASSSIRGTGYEQYF.

Written as DNA, the CDR3 is TGCGCCAGCAGGGACACAGATACGCAGTATTTT. It specifies CASRDTDTQYF. The rearrangement joins TRBV5-1 to TRBJ2-3; no firm D call. CDR1 is SGHRS and CDR2 is YFSETQ in the germline V gene. The V end was cut by 5 bases, the J end by 2 bases, with 3 bases between. The CDR3 is 11 amino acids. The whole variable domain, filled in from reference TRBV5-1 and TRBJ2-3, reads KAGVTQTPRYLIKTRGQQVTLSCSPISGHRSVSWYQQTPGQGLQFLFEYFSETQRNKGNFPGRFSGRQFSNSRSEMNVSTLELGDSALYLCASRDTDTQYFGPGTRLTVL.

This rearrangement joins TRBV19 to TRBJ2-3, with unresolved D. CDR1 is LNHDA and CDR2 is SQIVND in the germline V gene (reference sequence). This CDR3 region has 16 residues. Between the trimmed V and J ends, which lost 6 bases and 8 bases, there was a span of 24 bases. The CDR3 DNA sequence: TGTGCCAGTAGGGGTAGAGGCGGCAGCGCTTGGAGTACGCAGTATTTT. Protein product: CASRGRGGSAWSTQYF.

The rearrangement uses TRBV3-1 (or the pseudogene TRBV3-2) and TRBJ2-7; D call uncertain. Germline assignment: CDR1 LGHDT and CDR2 YNNKEL (reference sequence). The V end was cut by 4 bases, the J end by 7 bases, with 23 bases between. The CDR3 runs 16 residues. CDR3 bases: TGTGCCAGCAGCCCCCTGGTAGGGCCTTGGGCTGGGGAGCAGTACTTC. Translating gives CASSPLVGPWAGEQYF.

The V call is TRBV18, the J call TRBJ2-1; TRBD2 matches 7 bases. CDR1 KGHSH and CDR2 LQKENI come from the germline V gene. The CDR3 is 15 amino acids. After removal of 3 bases from V and 9 bases from J, the junction contained 11 bases not matched to a gene. This CDR3 reads CASSPGLSAGVEQFF. The CDR3 DNA follows: TGTGCCAGCTCACCCGGGCTTTCGGCGGGAGTTGAGCAGTTCTTC. Using reference TRBV18 and TRBJ2-1 for the parts outside the CDR3, the full variable domain is NAGVMQNPRHLVRRRGQEARLRCSPMKGHSHVYWYRQLPEEGLKFMVYLQKENIIDESGMPKERFSAEFPKEGPSILRIQQVVRGDSAAYFCASSPGLSAGVEQFFGPGTRLTVL.

This clone was counted a single time. The chain recombines TRBV19 with TRBJ1-1; no definite D call. The V gene's germline CDR1 is LNHDA and CDR2 SQIVND (reference sequence). The CDR3 runs to 13 residues. The V end was cut by 1 base, the J end by 2 bases, with 5 bases between. CDR3 nucleotides: TGTGCCAGTAGTATAGCGGCTAACACTGAAGCTTTCTTT. This codes for CASSIAANTEAFF.

This chain links TRBV6-1 with TRBJ1-5; a possible D gene is TRBD1 (6 bases). The CDR3 has 15 residues. Germline CDR1 reads MNHNS; CDR2 reads SASEGT. Trimming left V 3 bases short and J 2 bases short, with 11 bases between. The CDR3 is CASSERGGGNQPQHF. In DNA, the CDR3 is TGTGCCAGCAGTGAGAGGGGGGGAGGCAATCAGCCCCAGCATTTT.

This clone was observed once. The chain has TRBV7-9 and TRBJ1-5; possibly TRBD1 for D (5 bases). Germline V gene data show CDR1 as SEHNR and CDR2 as FQNEAQ (reference sequence). Trimming shortened V by 1 base and J by 3 bases, and 10 bases separated the two germline ends. CDR3 length: 15 residues. CDR3 coding DNA: TGTGCCAGCAGCTTAGGTTCGGGGGTCAATCAGCCCCAGCATTTT. Translation gives CASSLGSGVNQPQHF.

This sequence joins TRBV13 and TRBJ2-5, with TRBD2 matching over 10 bases. The CDR3 length is 18 residues. Losses at the gene ends were 2 bases for V and 1 base for J; bases not matched to a gene: 10. Germline CDR1 PRHDT, CDR2 FYEKMQ (reference sequence). The CDR3 DNA follows: TGTGCCAGCAGCTTAAGAGCGGGGGGGCCGAAAGTCCAAGAGACCCAGTACTTC. This sequence encodes CASSLRAGGPKVQETQYF.

This rearrangement joins TRBV2 to TRBJ1-4; D remains unclear. Trimming took off 6 bases at V and 0 bases at J, with 8 bases between the two ends. The germline gives CDR1 SNHLY, CDR2 FYNNEI. CDR3 length: 14 amino acids. The CDR3 spells CASRPASTNEKLFF. CDR3 sequence (DNA): TGTGCCAGCAGACCAGCGTCAACTAATGAAAAACTGTTTTTT. Together with reference TRBV2 and TRBJ1-4, the CDR3 gives the full variable domain: EPEVTQTPSHQVTQMGQEVILRCVPISNHLYFYWYRQILGQKVEFLVSFYNNEISEKSEIFDDQFSVERPDGSNFTLKIRSTKLEDSAMYFCASRPASTNEKLFFGSGTQLSVL.

The genes are TRBV3-1 (or the pseudogene TRBV3-2) and TRBJ1-1; D possibly corresponds to TRBD1 (5 bases). The V end lost 0 bases, the J end lost 0 bases, and 11 bases lay between the germline ends. This CDR3 contains 16 residues. Per germline, CDR1 LGHDT and CDR2 YNNKEL (reference sequence). The CDR3 reads CASSQDGTSMNTEAFF. CDR3 DNA sequence: TGTGCCAGCAGCCAAGATGGGACGAGCATGAACACTGAAGCTTTCTTT.

This chain connects TRBV4-1 to TRBJ2-2; TRBD1 is a possible D gene (5 bases). The germline V gene has CDR1 MGHRA and CDR2 YSYEKL. Trimming removed 0 bases at V and 4 bases at J, with 18 bases between. The CDR3 runs to 18 residues. The CDR3 here is CASSQDPPTGMTTGELFF. The CDR3 DNA sequence: TGCGCCAGCAGCCAAGATCCCCCAACAGGCATGACCACCGGGGAGCTGTTTTTT.

There are many counts of this clone. The CDR3 is CAWRPDWAVKGNYGYTF. The DNA of the CDR3 is TGTGCCTGGAGGCCAGATTGGGCTGTCAAGGGTAACTATGGCTACACCTTC. The V call is TRBV30, the J call TRBJ1-2, with D unresolved. Trimming left V 3 bases short and J 1 base short, with 21 bases between. This CDR3 contains 17 residues. Germline CDR1 and CDR2: GTSNPN and SVGIG (reference sequence).

V usage is TRBV25-1 and J usage is TRBJ1-2, with TRBD1 identical over 7 bases. Germline-derived CDR1 and CDR2 are MGHDK and SYGVNS. J was trimmed by 5 bases and V by 6 bases; bases with no gene match: 9. The CDR3 length is 14 residues. CDR3 sequence (DNA): TGTGCCAGCAGATCCACAGGGGTTGGGTATGGCTACACCTTC. It translates to CASRSTGVGYGYTF.

CDR3 loop: CASSPRGGQRVEQYF. CDR3 bases: TGTGCCAGCAGCCCCCGGGGGGGGCAAAGGGTGGAGCAGTACTTC. V and J are TRBV6-5 and TRBJ2-7, with TRBD2 identical over 8 bases. CDR1 and CDR2 (germline): MNHEY, SVGAGI. The CDR3 is 15 residues long. The V and J ends lost 6 bases and 7 bases, in that order; junction bases with no gene match: 14.

The chain links TRBV28 to TRBJ2-7; no definite D call. The CDR3 is made up of 12 amino acids. The V and J ends lost 4 bases and 3 bases respectively, with 7 bases between them. CDR1 MDHEN and CDR2 SYDVKM come from the germline V gene. The CDR3 region is CASSSTNYEQYF. CDR3 bases: TGTGCCAGCAGTTCGACCAACTACGAGCAGTACTTC.